This TCR beta chain derives from a study of shared clonotypes between healthy human individuals. Study at large: CD8 memory received one plate per donor, CD8 naive two, CD4 memory three and CD4 naive three.

Trimming removed 2 bases at V and 5 bases at J, with 13 bases between. This CDR3 is 15 amino acids long. Germline V gives CDR1 SGHDT, CDR2 YYEEEE. The assay used deep level. Clones were sequenced by immunoSEQ multiplex PCR, and TCRdb holds only the in-frame ones, with some missing. The profile shows roughly 1,500,000 clones, 98% of them singletons. Sample: naive CD4+ T cells sorted from blood. The subset was: CD45RA+ positively selected. V and J are TRBV5-6 and TRBJ2-2; tentative D call: TRBD1 (6 bases). The receptor's source is a man in his thirties or forties in good health. Here the CDR3 reads CASSFGTRSTGELFF. The CDR3, as DNA: TGTGCCAGCAGCTTTGGGACAAGGAGTACCGGGGAGCTGTTTTTT.